Following are 31 T cell receptor beta chains from one sample sequenced in a study of molecular identifiers for immune sequencing clone quantification. TCRdb ran MiXCR on the PCR reads and lists one entry per CDR3 protein. The sample lists nearly 650,000 distinct CDR3 sequences; 25% were seen once. The sample comprised naive CD8+ T cells from blood, with Jurkat cell RNA spiked in. As to subset: FACS-sorted CD8+CD4-CCR7+CD45RA+ naive T cells. The receptors were sampled from a human donor in good health. Some libraries in this study had Jurkat cell RNA spiked in.

The V gene is TRBV7-9, the J gene TRBJ2-1, with a tentative D call TRBD2 (5 bases). Germline V CDR1 and CDR2: SEHNR, FQNEAQ (reference sequence). The CDR3 is 14 residues long. V was trimmed by 2 bases and J by 10 bases, leaving 15 bases between them. The chain's CDR3 is CASSLTFVRGEQFF. CDR3 nucleotides: TGTGCCAGCAGCTTAACGTTTGTCCGCGGGGAGCAGTTCTTC.

This clonotype was observed a few times. J is TRBJ2-1 and V is TRBV4-1; no reliable D call. The length of the CDR3 is 14 residues. Per germline, CDR1 MGHRA and CDR2 YSYEKL. V lost 4 bases to trimming and J lost 0 bases, with 7 bases between them. The DNA of the CDR3 is TGCGCCAGCAGCCCTCCGAGCTCCTACAATGAGCAGTTCTTC. It specifies CASSPPSSYNEQFF.

This clonotype occurred a few times. The chain employs TRBV9 and TRBJ1-1, with TRBD1 identical over 9 bases. The CDR3 loop spans 14 amino acids. V shed 3 bases and J 3 bases; nucleotides not matched to a gene: 3. Germline V CDR1 and CDR2: SGDLS, YYNGEE. CDR3 DNA: TGTGCCAGCAGCGGGCGGGACAGGGACACTGAAGCTTTCTTT. Translated, it gives CASSGRDRDTEAFF.

Worth noting for this clonotype: A much larger clone sits a single nucleotide away, making a read error possible. The V call is TRBV20-1, the J call TRBJ2-7, with 7 bases identical to TRBD2. The junction had 6 bases not matched to a gene; V was cut back by 0 bases and J by 4 bases. The V gene's germline CDR1 is DFQATT and CDR2 SNEGSKA (reference sequence). The CDR3 covers 14 residues. CDR3: CSARELRELYEQYF. CDR3 in DNA: TGCAGTGCTAGAGAGTTGCGGGAGCTTTACGAGCAGTACTTC.

The chain has TRBV23-1 and TRBJ1-2; unclear D gene. TRBV23-1 is an open reading frame whose function is uncertain. V shed 11 bases and J shed 7 bases, with 14 bases lying between them. The CDR3 totals 11 residues. CDR3 residues: CAPRVRVGYTF. CDR3 coding DNA: TGCGCCCCAAGAGTTCGGGTTGGCTACACCTTC.

This clonotype was seen many times. This chain joins TRBV9 and TRBJ2-2, with 14 bases matching TRBD2. From germline, CDR1 is SGDLS and CDR2 YYNGEE. With 4 bases clipped from V and 8 bases from J, the junction kept 13 bases outside the gene matches. The CDR3 consists of 18 residues. The CDR3 DNA is TGTGCCAGCAGCAGTTCCCTGACTAGCGGGAGGGCAAGAGGGGAGCTGTTTTTT. Translating gives CASSSSLTSGRARGELFF.

The V gene is TRBV29-1, the J gene TRBJ2-7; 10 positions agree with TRBD2. The CDR3 spans 13 residues. Germline values: CDR1 SQVTM, CDR2 ANQGSEA. V lost 4 bases and J lost 2; bases outside the gene matches: 2. CDR3 loop: CSVGTSGTYEQYF. CDR3 nucleotide sequence: TGCAGCGTTGGGACTAGCGGCACCTACGAGCAGTACTTC.

This sequence joins TRBV6-5 and TRBJ1-6; D not resolved. This CDR3 spans 13 amino acids. Germline assignment: CDR1 MNHEY and CDR2 SVGAGI. The V and J ends lost 6 bases and 10 bases respectively, with 13 bases between them. In nucleotides, the CDR3 is TGTGCCAGCAGCATGGACCAGTGGTCACCCCTCCACTTT. It yields the protein CASSMDQWSPLHF.

Points on this clonotype: A read error may explain this, as a much larger clone is one base away. This rearrangement joins TRBV7-9 to TRBJ2-7; D gene uncertain. CDR1 SEHNR and CDR2 FQNEAQ come from the germline V gene (reference sequence). CDR3 length equals 14 residues. CDR3 sequence reads: CASSLALRSYGQYF. CDR3 coding DNA: TGTGCCAGCAGCTTAGCGCTCAGGTCCTACGGGCAGTACTTC.

This clonotype was observed a few times. The V and J genes are TRBV20-1 and TRBJ2-7; 9 nucleotides align to TRBD2. CDR3 length equals 14 residues. V gave up 4 bases and J gave up 0 bases; unmatched junction bases: 4. Germline CDR1 DFQATT, CDR2 SNEGSKA (reference sequence). For the CDR3, the DNA is TGCAGTGCTAATTGGCGGGAGGGCTCCTACGAGCAGTACTTC. Its translation: CSANWREGSYEQYF.

The table lists this clonotype with a count of one. V usage is TRBV12-3 or TRBV12-4 and J usage is TRBJ2-1; D might be TRBD1 or TRBD2, each matching 5 bases. V was trimmed by 5 bases and J by 6 bases, leaving 14 bases between them. There are 14 residues in the CDR3. The CDR3 loop reads CASSPTAAPNEQFF. CDR3 DNA: TGTGCCAGCAGTCCGACAGCGGCGCCCAATGAGCAGTTCTTC.

This clonotype was seen only a few times. The chain is built from TRBV19 and TRBJ2-2, with no clear D. The CDR3 is made up of 13 amino acids. CDR1 LNHDA and CDR2 SQIVND come from the germline V gene (reference sequence). Trimming removed 2 bases at V and 7 bases at J, with 8 bases between. The CDR3 coding sequence is TGTGCCAGTAGTATATCCGTGGGCGGGGAGCTGTTTTTT. Translating gives CASSISVGGELFF.

V is TRBV9 and J is TRBJ2-7, with 14 bases identical to TRBD2. Germline values: CDR1 SGDLS, CDR2 YYNGEE. V gave up 7 bases and J gave up 4 bases; unmatched junction bases: 7. The CDR3 covers 15 residues. The CDR3 loop is CASRGGTSGGYEQYF. The CDR3 coding sequence is TGTGCCAGCCGCGGGGGGACTAGCGGGGGATACGAGCAGTACTTC.

This clonotype was observed a few times. A much larger clone is a single base away; this may be a read error. This CDR3 is CASSGLVPEQYF. CDR3 DNA sequence: TGTGCCAGCAGCGGACTAGTGCCCGAGCAGTACTTC. The J gene is TRBJ2-7, the V gene TRBV28; TRBD2 matches 7 bases. Germline CDR1 and CDR2: MDHEN and SYDVKM. This CDR3 region has 12 residues. The J segment lost 6 bases and the V segment lost 6 bases, leaving 5 bases of the junction unmatched.

This clonotype occurred many times. V is TRBV7-2 and J is TRBJ1-1; D gene ambiguous. The CDR3 length is 13 residues. V lost 3 bases and J 3 bases, leaving 8 bases between the germline ends. Germline-derived CDR1 and CDR2 are SGHTA and FQGNSA. CDR3 sequence reads: CASSFDTYTEAFF. The CDR3 DNA sequence: TGTGCCAGCAGCTTTGACACTTACACTGAAGCTTTCTTT.

The gene calls are TRBV4-2 and TRBJ2-1; no reliable D call. Germline CDR1 and CDR2: LGHNA and YNFKEQ. The CDR3 is 18 amino acids. The V end was cut by 0 bases, the J end by 4 bases, with 19 bases between. In DNA, the CDR3 is TGTGCCAGCAGCCAAGATTTACTGGTCTATCCCCGGTACAATGAGCAGTTCTTC. Its translation: CASSQDLLVYPRYNEQFF.

This chain connects TRBV7-9 to TRBJ2-7; unclear D gene. The CDR3 runs 14 residues. Trimming pared 5 bases from V and 2 bases from J, leaving 13 bases between. Per germline, CDR1 SEHNR and CDR2 FQNEAQ (reference sequence). CDR3 in DNA: TGTGCCAGCAGCCGTACGGAGCGAACCTACGAGCAGTACTTC. Its protein is CASSRTERTYEQYF.

In the case of this clonotype: This may stem from a read error, because a much larger clone lies one nucleotide away. The chain uses TRBV7-9 and TRBJ2-3; D might be TRBD2 (6 bases). Germline CDR1 SEHNR, CDR2 FQNEAQ (reference sequence). This CDR3 comprises 15 residues. CDR3 bases: TGTGTCAGCAGCTTAGGGGACTTCTCCACAGATACGCAGTATTTT. As protein: CVSSLGDFSTDTQYF. The variable domain in full, with the rest retrieved from reference TRBV7-9 and TRBJ2-3, is DTGVSQNPRHKITKRGQNVTFRCDPISEHNRLYWYRQTLGQGPEFLTYFQNEAQLEKSRLLSDRFSAERPKGSFSTLEIQRTEQGDSAMYLCVSSLGDFSTDTQYFGPGTRLTVL.

This clonotype was seen ten or more times. The chain combines TRBV7-6 with TRBJ2-5, with a tentative D call TRBD2 (7 bases). The CDR3 has 14 amino acids. V gave up 2 bases and J gave up 5 bases, with 12 bases separating them. Germline V gene sequence: CDR1 SGHVS, CDR2 FNYEAQ. The CDR3 DNA sequence: TGTGCCAGCAGCTTATCGGGGGGCCTCGAGACCCAGTACTTC. It is translated as CASSLSGGLETQYF.

This clonotype was counted between two and nine times. DNA for the CDR3: TGTGCCACCAGAGTCGCTTGGCGGGGGGAAGGTGAGACCCAGTACTTC. The encoded protein is CATRVAWRGEGETQYF. V is TRBV6-5 and J is TRBJ2-5, with TRBD2 identical over 8 bases. V dropped 10 bases and J dropped 5; count of bases not matched to a gene: 18. This CDR3 is 16 amino acids long. The germline CDR1 and CDR2 sequences are MNHEY and SVGAGI.

In this sample, this clonotype turned up many times. The rearrangement joins TRBV20-1 to TRBJ1-1; 10 bases line up with TRBD1. Germline V lookup: CDR1 DFQATT, CDR2 SNEGSKA (reference sequence). V shed 6 bases and J 11 bases; nucleotides not matched to a gene: 15. The CDR3 consists of 14 residues. The CDR3 DNA follows: TGCAGTGCCCGACGGACAGGGGGATCAAGTGGGGCTTTCTTT. This sequence encodes CSARRTGGSSGAFF.

This clonotype appeared many times. The chain is built from TRBV9 and TRBJ1-5, with a weak D call TRBD1 (5 bases). The CDR3 totals 13 residues. The ends were cut back, 5 bases at V and 6 bases at J, with 12 bases in the middle. Germline V lookup: CDR1 SGDLS, CDR2 YYNGEE. The CDR3 DNA is TGTGCCAGCAGTGCCTCAGGGATTCAGCCCCAGCATTTT. Translating gives CASSASGIQPQHF.

V is TRBV7-9 and J is TRBJ2-3, with TRBD2 as a possible D gene (6 bases). This CDR3 spans 17 amino acids. V lost 5 bases, J lost 2 bases, and 20 bases lay in between. The V gene's germline CDR1 is SEHNR and CDR2 FQNEAQ (reference sequence). CDR3 bases: TGTGCCAGCAGCCCACGGAGGGCCCAAGATACCACAGATACGCAGTATTTT. It codes for CASSPRRAQDTTDTQYF.

Concerning this clonotype itself: A much more abundant neighbour one base away suggests this may be a read error. This chain joins TRBV20-1 and TRBJ1-1, with 7 bases aligning to TRBD1. CDR3 length: 14 residues. The germline CDR1 and CDR2 sequences are DFQATT and SNEGSKA (reference sequence). CDR3 protein: CSVGHRGQRAEAFF. CDR3 nucleotide sequence: TGCAGCGTAGGGCACAGGGGTCAGCGGGCTGAAGCTTTCTTT.

This chain links TRBV6-2 or TRBV6-3 with TRBJ2-2; a possible D gene is TRBD2 (6 bases). V was clipped by 2 bases and J by 6 bases, with 7 bases between them. This CDR3 has 13 residues. Germline values: CDR1 MNHEY, CDR2 SVGEGT. The CDR3 sequence: CASSYGGAGELFF. The CDR3 coding sequence is TGTGCCAGCAGTTACGGCGGGGCCGGGGAGCTGTTTTTT.

The chain links TRBV27 to TRBJ1-1; D is uncertain. Germline V CDR1 and CDR2: MNHEY, SMNVEV (reference sequence). This CDR3 contains 15 residues. The V end lost 0 bases, the J end lost 0 bases, and 8 bases lay between the germline ends. The CDR3 loop reads CASSLSRAVNTEAFF. DNA for the CDR3: TGTGCCAGCAGTTTATCGAGAGCCGTGAACACTGAAGCTTTCTTT.

This clonotype was observed at least ten times. The V call is TRBV4-3, the J call TRBJ2-2, with D perhaps matching TRBD2 (5 bases). V was cut by 1 base and J by 4 bases, with 19 bases left in between. This CDR3 is 18 amino acids long. Germline assignment: CDR1 LGHNA and CDR2 YSLEER. Here the CDR3 DNA reads TGCGCCAGCAGCCAAGTGTGGGTTCGCGGTGAGGGCACCGGGGAGCTGTTTTTT. This sequence encodes CASSQVWVRGEGTGELFF.

At least ten counts were recorded for this clonotype. The gene calls are TRBV19 and TRBJ1-2, with D maybe TRBD1 (5 bases). The length of the CDR3 is 12 residues. CDR1 and CDR2 from the germline V gene are LNHDA and SQIVND (reference sequence). Trimming removed 2 bases from V and 6 bases from J, with 7 bases in between. CDR3 loop: CASSISGHGYTF. Here the CDR3 DNA reads TGTGCCAGTAGTATATCAGGGCATGGCTACACCTTC.

This chain joins TRBV5-6 and TRBJ2-5; perhaps TRBD1 as D (6 bases). The CDR3 length is 15 residues. Germline CDR1 SGHDT, CDR2 YYEEEE. Trimming took off 0 bases at V and 4 bases at J, with 13 bases between the two ends. The CDR3 sequence is CASSLGQGLGETQYF. As DNA, the CDR3 is TGTGCCAGCAGCTTGGGGCAGGGGCTTGGAGAGACCCAGTACTTC. The variable domain in full, with the rest retrieved from reference TRBV5-6 and TRBJ2-5, is DAGVTQSPTHLIKTRGQQVTLRCSPKSGHDTVSWYQQALGQGPQFIFQYYEEEERQRGNFPDRFSGHQFPNYSSELNVNALLLGDSALYLCASSLGQGLGETQYFGPGTRLLVL.

For this clonotype: A read error may explain this, as a much larger clone is one base away. The rearrangement joins TRBV12-5 to TRBJ1-4; D is unresolved. Germline lookup yields CDR1 LGHNT and CDR2 FRNRAP. V was trimmed by 11 bases and J by 13 bases, leaving 23 bases between them. The CDR3 sequence is 13 residues long. The CDR3 bases are TGTGCTGGTCAACTCCGGGTCCGCCGAAGACTGTTTTTT. The encoded protein is CAGQLRVRRRLFF.

This clonotype was picked up a small number of times. This chain joins TRBV4-1 and TRBJ2-1; D remains ambiguous. Germline CDR1 and CDR2: MGHRA and YSYEKL. V was pared by 3 bases and J by 6 bases, with 21 bases between. The CDR3 has 17 amino acids. The CDR3 is CASSQIFPGEPGNEQFF. CDR3 nucleotide sequence: TGCGCCAGCAGCCAGATTTTCCCCGGAGAGCCCGGCAATGAGCAGTTCTTC.